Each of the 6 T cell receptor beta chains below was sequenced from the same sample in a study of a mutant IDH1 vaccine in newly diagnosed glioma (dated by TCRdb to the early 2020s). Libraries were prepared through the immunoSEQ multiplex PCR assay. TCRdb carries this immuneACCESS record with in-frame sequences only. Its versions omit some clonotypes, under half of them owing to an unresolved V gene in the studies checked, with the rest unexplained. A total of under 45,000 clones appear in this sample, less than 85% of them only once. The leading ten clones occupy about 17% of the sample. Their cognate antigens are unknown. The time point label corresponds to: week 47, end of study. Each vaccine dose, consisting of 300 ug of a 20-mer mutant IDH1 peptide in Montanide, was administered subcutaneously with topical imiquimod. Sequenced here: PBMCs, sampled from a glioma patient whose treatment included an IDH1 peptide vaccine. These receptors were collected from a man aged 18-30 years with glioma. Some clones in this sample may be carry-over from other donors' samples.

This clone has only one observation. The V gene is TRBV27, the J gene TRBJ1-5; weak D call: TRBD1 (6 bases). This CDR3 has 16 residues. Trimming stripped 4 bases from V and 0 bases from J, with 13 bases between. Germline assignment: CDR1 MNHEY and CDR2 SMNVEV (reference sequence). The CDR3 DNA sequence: TGTGCCAGCAGTTATGGGGGCACCTATAGCAATCAGCCCCAGCATTTT. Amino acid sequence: CASSYGGTYSNQPQHF.

The CDR3 loop is CASSEGQGVPEAFF. The CDR3 bases are TGTGCCAGCAGTGAGGGACAGGGAGTACCTGAAGCTTTCTTT. This sequence joins TRBV6-1 and TRBJ1-1; 9 bases align to TRBD1. The V and J ends lost 3 bases and 6 bases, in that order; junction bases with no gene match: 5. The CDR3 contains 14 residues. Germline assignment: CDR1 MNHNS and CDR2 SASEGT.

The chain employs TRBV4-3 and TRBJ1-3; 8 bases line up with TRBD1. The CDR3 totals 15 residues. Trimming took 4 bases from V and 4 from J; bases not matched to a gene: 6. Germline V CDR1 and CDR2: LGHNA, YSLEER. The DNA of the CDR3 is TGCGCCAGCAGCCCCACAGGGGGTTCAGGAAACACCATATATTTT. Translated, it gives CASSPTGGSGNTIYF.

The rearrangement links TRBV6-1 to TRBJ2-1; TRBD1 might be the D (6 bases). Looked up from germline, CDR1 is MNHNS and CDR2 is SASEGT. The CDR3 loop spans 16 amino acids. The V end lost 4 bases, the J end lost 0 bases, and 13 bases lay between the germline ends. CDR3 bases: TGTGCCAGCAGTGTACGACAGGCGAGCTCCTACAATGAGCAGTTCTTC. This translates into CASSVRQASSYNEQFF.

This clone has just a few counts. The CDR3 sequence is CAWSLLGGFNEKLFF. DNA for the CDR3: TGTGCCTGGAGTCTTTTAGGAGGCTTCAATGAAAAACTGTTTTTT. The chain links TRBV30 to TRBJ1-4, with D uncertain. With 2 bases removed from V and 5 bases from J, the gap between germline ends came to 15 bases. Germline assignment: CDR1 GTSNPN and CDR2 SVGIG (reference sequence). The CDR3 consists of 15 residues.

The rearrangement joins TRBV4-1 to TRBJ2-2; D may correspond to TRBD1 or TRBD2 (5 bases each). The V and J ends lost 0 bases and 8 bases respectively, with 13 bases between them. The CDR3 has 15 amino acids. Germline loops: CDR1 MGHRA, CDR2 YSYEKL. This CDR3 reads CASSQEAGAGGELFF. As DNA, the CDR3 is TGCGCCAGCAGCCAAGAAGCCGGGGCCGGGGGGGAGCTGTTTTTT.